Listed below are T cell receptor beta chains from one sample, sequenced in a study of blood T cell repertoires in COVID-19. Some clones are missing from TCRdb's copy, which holds only in-frame ones; the method was immunoSEQ multiplex PCR. Among almost 300,000 clones, roughly 89% were seen once, and the ten largest hold roughly 11%. Material for sequencing was peripheral blood. The receptors shown here come from a woman younger than 45 with COVID-19, enrolled during active disease. The conserved cysteine and the conserved F or W are not part of the CDR3 here. Expanded clones get a size class; other rows say once, few or many, or leave the size out.

V,J,size,CDR3
TRBV5-5,TRBJ2-7,.,ASSSYPGDEQY
TRBV2,TRBJ2-2,.,ASSESRGAANTGELF
TRBV11-2,TRBJ2-7,.,ASSLAGSQGAYEQY
TRBV5-6,TRBJ2-7,.,ASSLASPYEQY
TRBV19,TRBJ2-5,few,ASSKTGTAVETQY
TRBV11-2,TRBJ1-1,.,ASSPDLGTEAF
TRBV7-8,TRBJ1-5,once,ASSPTAIGNQPQH
TRBV12-3/TRBV12-4,TRBJ1-5,.,ASSNRDSQPQH
TRBV5-4,TRBJ2-5,.,ASSLGLAGLETQY
TRBV5-6,TRBJ1-1,.,ASSRKTGHTEAF
TRBV5-1,TRBJ1-4,once,ASSAQRGPSEKLF
TRBV7-9,TRBJ1-1,.,ASSWDRGIAEAF
TRBV9,TRBJ2-1,.,ASSVGVSSYNEQF
TRBV2,TRBJ2-1,once,ASSEEGQGALNEQF
TRBV6-5,TRBJ1-2,.,ASSTLNRGII
TRBV15,TRBJ2-5,.,ATSTTPTGVGETQY
TRBV7-9,TRBJ1-3,.,ASSLKRDRGPGNTIY
TRBV29-1,TRBJ1-2,.,SVREGNGGYT